The 6 T cell receptor beta chains given below trace back to one sample, sequenced in a study of multiple sclerosis patients with progressive multifocal leukoencephalopathy. Assay: immunoSEQ multiplex PCR; the TCRdb copy retains only in-frame clones and omits some. Among about 33,000 clones listed, approximately 84% were seen once. The time point here: time of PML onset. The starting material was PBMCs, obtained from a patient treated with natalizumab. The receptors were gathered from a human donor with progressive multifocal leukoencephalopathy.

The chain links TRBV2 to TRBJ2-1; D may be TRBD1 (5 bases). The germline V gene encodes CDR1 SNHLY and CDR2 FYNNEI. The CDR3 spans 15 residues. Trimming pared 5 bases from V and 9 bases from J, leaving 20 bases between. CDR3 coding DNA: TGTGCCAGCAGTCCTCAAGGGGCCCTGGCTGGTGAGCAGTTCTTC. Translation: CASSPQGALAGEQFF.

The chain employs TRBV21-1 and TRBJ1-3. TRBV21-1 is deemed a pseudogene. This CDR3 region has 15 residues. CDR3 coding DNA: TGTGCCAGCAGCAAAGCAACCGGGACTGGAAACACCATATATTTT. It translates to CASSKATGTGNTIYF.

CDR3 region: CASSLLRLNSGNTIYF. The DNA of the CDR3 is TGTGCCAGCAGTTTATTGCGGCTAAACTCTGGAAACACCATATATTTT. The rearrangement uses TRBV28 and TRBJ1-3, with unresolved D. Between the trimmed V and J ends, which lost 1 base and 0 bases, there was a span of 10 bases. The CDR3 consists of 16 residues. Germline assignment: CDR1 MDHEN and CDR2 SYDVKM.

V gene TRBV7-9 combines with J gene TRBJ2-1; TRBD2 aligns across 10 bases. The V and J ends lost 5 bases and 4 bases, in that order; junction bases with no gene match: 5. Per germline, CDR1 SEHNR and CDR2 FQNEAQ (reference sequence). This CDR3 has 15 residues. This CDR3 reads CASSKGTSVYNEQFF. The CDR3 DNA is TGTGCCAGCAGCAAAGGGACTAGCGTGTACAATGAGCAGTTCTTC.

This sequence joins TRBV19 and TRBJ1-5; tentatively, D is TRBD1 (5 bases). V lost 6 bases and J 12 bases, leaving 24 bases between the germline ends. Per the germline V gene, CDR1 is LNHDA and CDR2 is SQIVND (reference sequence). The CDR3 loop spans 15 amino acids. The CDR3 protein is CASRVPRTQKRLQHF. For the CDR3, the DNA is TGTGCCAGTAGAGTCCCCCGGACACAAAAAAGACTCCAGCATTTT.

The table lists this clone with a few counts. The V call is TRBV5-1, the J call TRBJ1-2, with 7 bases fitting TRBD1. J was trimmed by 3 bases and V by 0 bases; bases with no gene match: 5. This CDR3 region has 15 residues. CDR1 is SGHRS and CDR2 is YFSETQ in the germline V gene. The CDR3 DNA is TGCGCCAGCAGCTTGGTCAGGGGGAACGACTATGGCTACACCTTC. Protein sequence: CASSLVRGNDYGYTF.